The 25 T cell receptor beta chains below were found in one sample sequenced in a study of cytomegalovirus exposure and HLA in healthy donors. Method: immunoSEQ multiplex PCR; TCRdb's copy keeps in-frame clones and lacks some. Altogether around 70,000 clones are present, around 96% being singletons, with the ten largest covering about 3%. Material for sequencing was PBMCs. The receptors derive from a man between 18 and 35 years old in good health and CMV-seronegative.

The genes are TRBV30 and TRBJ2-7; D remains unclear. Trimming removed 0 bases at V and 6 bases at J, with 9 bases between. Germline V CDR1 and CDR2: GTSNPN, SVGIG (reference sequence). This CDR3 is 12 amino acids long. Here the CDR3 reads CAWSVRGREQYF. In DNA, the CDR3 is TGTGCCTGGAGTGTACGTGGGCGCGAGCAGTACTTC. Based on the CDR3 plus reference TRBV30 and TRBJ2-7, the full variable domain is SQTIHQWPATLVQPVGSPLSLECTVEGTSNPNLYWYRQAAGRGLQLLFYSVGIGQISSEVPQNLSASRPQDRQFILSSKKLLLSDSGFYLCAWSVRGREQYFGPGTRLTVT.

The V call is TRBV7-8, the J call TRBJ2-7; D gene unclear. V dropped 2 bases and J dropped 2 bases, with 7 bases sitting between them. The germline gives CDR1 SGHVS, CDR2 FQNEAQ. The CDR3 is 13 amino acids. Here the CDR3 DNA reads TGTGCCAGCAGCTTAAACAGAGCCTACGAGCAGTACTTC. It codes for CASSLNRAYEQYF.

V usage is TRBV10-2 and J usage is TRBJ1-5, with 7 bases matching TRBD1. Trimming removed 8 bases from V and 2 bases from J; junction bases left unmatched: 0. Germline lookup yields CDR1 WSHSY and CDR2 SAAADI. The CDR3 covers 12 residues. This CDR3 is CASGQGNQPQHF. CDR3 coding DNA: TGCGCCAGCGGACAGGGCAATCAGCCCCAGCATTTT.

This clone was observed a single time. The gene calls are TRBV7-2 and TRBJ2-7; possibly TRBD1 for D (5 bases). CDR1 is SGHTA and CDR2 is FQGNSA in the germline V gene. CDR3 length: 15 residues. V was cut by 2 bases and J by 0 bases, with 11 bases left in between. In DNA, the CDR3 is TGTGCCAGCAGCTTATCACAGGCGAGCTCCTACGAGCAGTACTTC. Its translation: CASSLSQASSYEQYF.

J is TRBJ1-4 and V is TRBV4-3; TRBD1 matches 9 bases. From germline, CDR1 is LGHNA and CDR2 YSLEER. V shed 5 bases, J shed 4 bases, and the junction held 5 bases outside the gene matches. CDR3 length equals 15 residues. CDR3 region: CASSTRTGVNEKLFF. CDR3 DNA: TGCGCCAGCAGCACGCGGACAGGGGTTAATGAAAAACTGTTTTTT.

This chain links TRBV28 with TRBJ1-5; D is perhaps TRBD1 (5 bases). Germline CDR1 is MDHEN and CDR2 is SYDVKM. V was pared by 0 bases and J by 4 bases, with 13 bases between. CDR3 length equals 16 residues. The CDR3 loop reads CASSLWGRVDNQPQHF. In nucleotides, the CDR3 is TGTGCCAGCAGTTTATGGGGCAGGGTGGATAATCAGCCCCAGCATTTT.

V usage is TRBV18 and J usage is TRBJ1-1, with unresolved D. Germline lookup yields CDR1 KGHSH and CDR2 LQKENI. This CDR3 region has 13 residues. Trimming took off 2 bases at V and 7 bases at J, with 11 bases between the two ends. The CDR3 DNA is TGTGCCAGCTCACCATCCATTACTGATGAAGCTTTCTTT. The encoded protein is CASSPSITDEAFF.

This chain connects TRBV19 to TRBJ1-1; 7 bases align to TRBD1. With 4 bases clipped from V and 1 base from J, the junction kept 6 bases outside the gene matches. The CDR3 extends over 15 amino acids. CDR1 LNHDA and CDR2 SQIVND come from the germline V gene (reference sequence). The chain's CDR3 is CASSTYRGGNTEAFF. CDR3 nucleotide sequence: TGTGCCAGTAGTACCTACAGGGGCGGGAACACTGAAGCTTTCTTT.

In DNA, the CDR3 is TGTGCCAGCTCAGGCAAACAGGGGGCAAACATTCAGTACTTC. This translates into CASSGKQGANIQYF. The V and J genes are TRBV18 and TRBJ2-4; 9 nucleotides line up with TRBD1. The germline V gene has CDR1 KGHSH and CDR2 LQKENI. V lost 5 bases and J lost 6; bases outside the gene matches: 5. The CDR3 totals 14 residues.

The V gene is TRBV28, the J gene TRBJ1-2, with 12 positions matching TRBD1. CDR3 size: 18 residues. Germline CDR1 reads MDHEN; CDR2 reads SYDVKM. The V segment lost 2 bases and the J segment 6 bases; nucleotides outside the gene matches: 13. CDR3 nucleotides: TGTGCCAGCAGTTTAATCGTGGTGTCCGGGACAGGGGGCGATGGCTACACCTTC. This encodes CASSLIVVSGTGGDGYTF.

The V call is TRBV20-1, the J call TRBJ2-7, with TRBD2 as a possible D gene (6 bases). The germline V gene has CDR1 DFQATT and CDR2 SNEGSKA (reference sequence). The V and J ends lost 6 bases and 5 bases respectively, with 11 bases between them. The CDR3 is 11 residues long. CDR3 protein: CSAHRTNEQYF. As DNA, the CDR3 is TGCAGTGCCCACCGGACTAACGAGCAGTACTTC.

J is TRBJ2-1 and V is TRBV18; D is possibly TRBD2 (5 bases). Trimming pared 4 bases from V and 6 bases from J, leaving 7 bases between. From germline, CDR1 is KGHSH and CDR2 LQKENI. The CDR3 sequence is 12 residues long. CDR3 DNA: TGTGCCAGCTCACTGGCGGGCAATGAGCAGTTCTTC. Translated: CASSLAGNEQFF.

The chain has TRBV27 and TRBJ1-1, with D maybe TRBD1 (5 bases). Trimming left V 1 base short and J 11 bases short, with 14 bases between. CDR3 length equals 13 residues. CDR1 is MNHEY and CDR2 is SMNVEV in the germline V gene (reference sequence). Written as DNA, the CDR3 is TGTGCCAGCAGTTTATTTCGGCCCGGGGGGGCTTTCTTT. Protein product: CASSLFRPGGAFF.

The rearrangement links TRBV27 to TRBJ2-3; maybe TRBD1 (5 bases). V was clipped by 10 bases and J by 1 base, with 15 bases between them. Germline values: CDR1 MNHEY, CDR2 SMNVEV (reference sequence). The CDR3 contains 14 residues. CDR3 amino acids: CAKLQGVCTDTQYF. Written as DNA, the CDR3 is TGTGCCAAACTCCAGGGCGTCTGCACAGATACGCAGTATTTT.

The V and J genes are TRBV7-9 and TRBJ1-1; D is possibly TRBD1 (5 bases). Trimming removed 0 bases at V and 5 bases at J, with 10 bases between. Germline-derived CDR1 and CDR2 are SEHNR and FQNEAQ (reference sequence). CDR3 size: 14 residues. The CDR3 is CASSLAQGWTEAFF. The CDR3, as DNA: TGTGCCAGCAGCTTAGCTCAGGGATGGACTGAAGCTTTCTTT.

The chain combines TRBV10-2 with TRBJ1-5, with D hard to call. With 4 bases removed from V and 4 bases from J, the gap between germline ends came to 5 bases. The CDR3 runs 12 residues. Germline lookup yields CDR1 WSHSY and CDR2 SAAADI. CDR3 coding DNA: TGCGCCAGCAGTGGGGCAAATCAGCCCCAGCATTTT. This sequence encodes CASSGANQPQHF.

This clone was seen a single time. The chain carries TRBV27 and TRBJ1-5; TRBD1 matches 8 bases. Unmatched junction bases numbered 7, after V lost 5 bases and J lost 4 bases. The germline CDR1 and CDR2 sequences are MNHEY and SMNVEV (reference sequence). The CDR3 spans 15 residues. This CDR3 reads CASSPSTGVNQPQHF. The CDR3 DNA follows: TGTGCCAGCAGTCCCTCGACAGGGGTAAATCAGCCCCAGCATTTT.

CDR3: CASRQTGGGYEQYF. Here the CDR3 DNA reads TGTGCCAGCAGGCAGACAGGGGGCGGTTACGAGCAGTACTTC. The chain employs TRBV27 and TRBJ2-7; TRBD1 matches 10 bases. The CDR3 spans 14 residues. V shed 6 bases and J 4 bases; nucleotides not matched to a gene: 6. CDR1 is MNHEY, CDR2 SMNVEV, per germline (reference sequence).

This chain uses TRBV13 with TRBJ1-1; TRBD1 might be the D (6 bases). V was pared by 4 bases and J by 1 base, with 16 bases between. Germline lookup yields CDR1 PRHDT and CDR2 FYEKMQ (reference sequence). The CDR3 sequence is 16 residues long. The CDR3 protein is CASSSTPGHPNTEAFF. The CDR3 DNA reads TGTGCCAGCAGCTCGACCCCGGGACACCCGAACACTGAAGCTTTCTTT. Complete variable domain (other parts from reference TRBV13 and TRBJ1-1): AAGVIQSPRHLIKEKRETATLKCYPIPRHDTVYWYQQGPGQDPQFLISFYEKMQSDKGSIPDRFSAQQFSDYHSELNMSSLELGDSALYFCASSSTPGHPNTEAFFGQGTRLTVV.

The chain joins TRBV6-6 to TRBJ2-6, with 9 nucleotides matching TRBD1. Germline CDR1 and CDR2: MNHNY and SVGAGI (reference sequence). V lost 5 bases and J lost 12; bases outside the gene matches: 8. CDR3 length equals 14 residues. CDR3 region: CASSHPRDRVVLTF. The CDR3 DNA follows: TGTGCCAGCAGTCACCCCCGGGACAGGGTCGTCCTGACTTTC.

The V call is TRBV5-4, the J call TRBJ2-1; D remains ambiguous. Trimming removed 0 bases from V and 4 bases from J, with 8 bases in between. Germline CDR1 is SGHNT and CDR2 is YYREEE (reference sequence). The CDR3 loop spans 14 amino acids. CDR3 nucleotides: TGTGCCAGCAGCTTGGATCAAGCGTACAATGAGCAGTTCTTC. This sequence encodes CASSLDQAYNEQFF.

The chain couples TRBV7-9 to TRBJ1-4, with D unclear. The germline V gene has CDR1 SEHNR and CDR2 FQNEAQ (reference sequence). V dropped 0 bases and J dropped 5 bases, with 10 bases sitting between them. The CDR3 is 15 residues long. The CDR3 DNA is TGTGCCAGCAGCTTAGCGGCGGCAGAAAATGAAAAACTGTTTTTT. Amino acid sequence: CASSLAAAENEKLFF.

The genes are TRBV4-2 and TRBJ1-1; TRBD1 matches 9 bases. CDR1 is LGHNA and CDR2 is YNFKEQ in the germline V gene. CDR3 length: 14 residues. V gave up 4 bases and J gave up 6 bases; unmatched junction bases: 6. The CDR3 DNA follows: TGTGCCAGCAGCCCCTTGGGACAGGGAGCTGAAGCTTTCTTT. Its translation is CASSPLGQGAEAFF.

This chain links TRBV9 with TRBJ2-7; D might be TRBD1 (6 bases). CDR1 and CDR2 (germline): SGDLS, YYNGEE. The length of the CDR3 is 12 residues. Trimming left V 4 bases short and J 2 bases short, with 7 bases between. The CDR3 loop reads CASSRDTYEQYF. DNA of the CDR3: TGTGCCAGCAGCCGGGACACCTACGAGCAGTACTTC.

This clone appeared a few times. The chain joins TRBV9 to TRBJ1-2; 12 nucleotides match TRBD1. Germline V gene sequence: CDR1 SGDLS, CDR2 YYNGEE. The length of the CDR3 is 15 residues. Unmatched junction bases numbered 4, after V lost 3 bases and J lost 4 bases. This chain's CDR3 is CASSGDRGPGYGYTF. Here the CDR3 DNA reads TGTGCCAGCAGCGGGGACAGGGGGCCCGGCTATGGCTACACCTTC.